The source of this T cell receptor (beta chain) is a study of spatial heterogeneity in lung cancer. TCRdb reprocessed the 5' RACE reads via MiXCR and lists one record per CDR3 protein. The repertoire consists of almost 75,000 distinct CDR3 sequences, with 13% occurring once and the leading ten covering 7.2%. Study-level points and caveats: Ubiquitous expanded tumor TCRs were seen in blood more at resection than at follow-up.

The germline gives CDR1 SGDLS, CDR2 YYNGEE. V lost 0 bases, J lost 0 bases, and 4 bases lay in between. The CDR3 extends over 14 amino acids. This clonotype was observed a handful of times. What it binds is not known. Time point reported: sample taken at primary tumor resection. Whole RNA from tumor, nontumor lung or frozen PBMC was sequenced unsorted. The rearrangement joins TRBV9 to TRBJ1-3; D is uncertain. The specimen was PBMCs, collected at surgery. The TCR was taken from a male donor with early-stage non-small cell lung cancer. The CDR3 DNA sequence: TGTGCCAGCAGCGTAGCCGGCTCTGGAAACACCATATATTTT. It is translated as CASSVAGSGNTIYF.